The 18 T cell receptor beta chains presented below share a single source sample, sequenced in a study of PD-1 blockade in classical Hodgkin lymphoma. Stated time point: cycle 4 day 1 (C4D1), after more than five weeks of nivolumab. All the patients suffered relapse after autologous stem cell transplantation, and brentuximab vedotin exposure differed. Assay: immunoSEQ multiplex PCR; the TCRdb copy retains only in-frame clones and omits some. The sample lists around 60,000 clones, 87% occurring once. The specimen comprised peripheral blood mononuclear cells (PBMCs), sampled before the fourth cycle of nivolumab. The source is a human donor with classical Hodgkin lymphoma.

V and J are TRBV28 and TRBJ2-7, with D possibly TRBD2 on 6 matching bases. The CDR3 runs to 15 residues. Germline CDR1 and CDR2: MDHEN and SYDVKM. V was clipped by 1 base and J by 1 base, with 11 bases between them. The CDR3, as DNA: TGTGCCAGCAGTTTATTCCCCCGGGGGTCCTACGAGCAGTACTTC. It yields the protein CASSLFPRGSYEQYF.

This clone was seen only once. The rearrangement joins TRBV5-1 to TRBJ1-3; D is perhaps TRBD1 (5 bases). Per germline, CDR1 SGHRS and CDR2 YFSETQ. Trimming cost V 4 bases and J 1 base, with 12 bases left between them. The CDR3 sequence is 15 residues long. Here the CDR3 DNA reads TGCGCCAGCAGCATCGACAGCCTTTCTGGAAACACCATATATTTT. It specifies CASSIDSLSGNTIYF.

V and J are TRBV5-1 and TRBJ1-1, with TRBD1 as a possible D gene (5 bases). Germline V gene data show CDR1 as SGHRS and CDR2 as YFSETQ. Between the trimmed V and J ends, which lost 3 bases and 5 bases, there was a span of 20 bases. This CDR3 has 16 residues. For the CDR3, the DNA is TGCGCCAGCAGCTGGCTAGGGGACCAGCTGGGGACTGAAGCTTTCTTT. This encodes CASSWLGDQLGTEAFF.

This chain links TRBV10-3 with TRBJ2-2; D is ambiguous. The CDR3 loop spans 13 amino acids. Germline lookup yields CDR1 ENHRY and CDR2 SYGVKD. The V and J ends lost 7 bases and 5 bases respectively, with 11 bases between them. In DNA form, the CDR3 reads TGTGCCATCAAGAACGCTTCAACCGGGGAGCTGTTTTTT. Translated: CAIKNASTGELFF.

The chain carries TRBV7-9 and TRBJ1-1; D gene unclear. The CDR3 is made up of 13 amino acids. Per the germline V gene, CDR1 is SEHNR and CDR2 is FQNEAQ (reference sequence). V was clipped by 2 bases and J by 3 bases, with 7 bases between them. CDR3 nucleotide sequence: TGTGCCAGCAGCTTATTGGTTTACACTGAAGCTTTCTTT. Protein sequence: CASSLLVYTEAFF. The full variable domain, completed using reference TRBV7-9 and TRBJ1-1, is DTGVSQNPRHKITKRGQNVTFRCDPISEHNRLYWYRQTLGQGPEFLTYFQNEAQLEKSRLLSDRFSAERPKGSFSTLEIQRTEQGDSAMYLCASSLLVYTEAFFGQGTRLTVV.

The V call is TRBV5-1, the J call TRBJ2-5; the D is unclear. CDR3 size: 14 residues. The germline V gene encodes CDR1 SGHRS and CDR2 YFSETQ. Trimming took 0 bases from V and 4 from J, leaving 10 bases between them. The CDR3 sequence: CASSLEGMVETQYF. CDR3 DNA sequence: TGCGCCAGCAGCTTGGAAGGGATGGTAGAGACCCAGTACTTC.

Of note for this clone: The identical CDR3 is also encoded by other nucleotide sequences in the sample. The chain joins TRBV5-1 to TRBJ1-2; 7 nucleotides agree with TRBD1. The ends lost 0 bases at V and 7 bases at J; junction bases unmatched: 0. CDR1 and CDR2 from the germline V gene are SGHRS and YFSETQ. This CDR3 has 12 amino acids. DNA for the CDR3: TGCGCCAGCAGCTTGGGACAGGGTGGCTACACCTTC. Translated, it gives CASSLGQGGYTF.

The rearrangement links TRBV5-1 to TRBJ2-5; D unresolved. Germline lookup yields CDR1 SGHRS and CDR2 YFSETQ. The length of the CDR3 is 13 residues. Trimming took 0 bases from V and 8 from J, leaving 11 bases between them. CDR3 bases: TGCGCCAGCAGCTTGGACGCCGTCGGTACCCAGTACTTC. This encodes CASSLDAVGTQYF.

A word on this clone: The same CDR3 also results from other DNA sequences found in this sample. The CDR3 is CASSLEGGNTIYF. The CDR3 region has the DNA TGCGCCAGCAGCTTGGAGGGAGGGAACACCATATATTTT. The J gene is TRBJ1-3, the V gene TRBV5-1; D gene uncertain. CDR1 SGHRS and CDR2 YFSETQ come from the germline V gene. The CDR3 consists of 13 residues. V was trimmed by 0 bases and J by 7 bases, leaving 8 bases between them.

The chain uses TRBV5-4 and TRBJ2-7; TRBD2 agrees at 7 bases. Germline CDR1 is SGHNT and CDR2 is YYREEE (reference sequence). CDR3 length: 14 residues. Unmatched junction bases numbered 5, after V lost 2 bases and J lost 3 bases. In DNA form, the CDR3 reads TGTGCCAGCAGCTTTATCAGCGGGGACTACGAGCAGTACTTC. Protein: CASSFISGDYEQYF.

This clone occurred once. The chain couples TRBV5-4 to TRBJ2-1; 7 bases match TRBD1. CDR1 and CDR2 from the germline V gene are SGHNT and YYREEE (reference sequence). CDR3 length equals 16 residues. V trimming: 3 bases; J trimming: 4 bases; junction bases outside the gene matches: 10. Written as DNA, the CDR3 is TGTGCCAGCAGCTCAACCGGGACAGCGATGTACAATGAGCAGTTCTTC. Its protein is CASSSTGTAMYNEQFF.

This chain links TRBV5-1 with TRBJ2-3; 7 nucleotides align to TRBD1. Unmatched junction bases numbered 7, after V lost 4 bases and J lost 2 bases. Per germline, CDR1 SGHRS and CDR2 YFSETQ. CDR3 length: 15 residues. The CDR3 region is CASSPQGTNTDTQYF. Here the CDR3 DNA reads TGCGCCAGCAGCCCACAGGGGACCAACACAGATACGCAGTATTTT. The full variable domain, rest sourced from reference TRBV5-1 and TRBJ2-3, is KAGVTQTPRYLIKTRGQQVTLSCSPISGHRSVSWYQQTPGQGLQFLFEYFSETQRNKGNFPGRFSGRQFSNSRSEMNVSTLELGDSALYLCASSPQGTNTDTQYFGPGTRLTVL.

The chain joins TRBV28 to TRBJ2-3; D is undetermined. The V gene's germline CDR1 is MDHEN and CDR2 SYDVKM. The CDR3 is 19 residues long. V was cut by 6 bases and J by 2 bases, with 27 bases left in between. This CDR3 reads CASSPHGVPASQITDTQYF. CDR3 nucleotides: TGTGCCAGCAGCCCGCATGGGGTCCCCGCCTCCCAAATCACAGATACGCAGTATTTT. Filled out from reference TRBV28 and TRBJ2-3, the complete variable domain reads DVKVTQSSRYLVKRTGEKVFLECVQDMDHENMFWYRQDPGLGLRLIYFSYDVKMKEKGDIPEGYSVSREKKERFSLILESASTNQTSMYLCASSPHGVPASQITDTQYFGPGTRLTVL.

The rearrangement links TRBV9 to TRBJ2-1; 7 nucleotides match TRBD2. CDR1 is SGDLS and CDR2 is YYNGEE in the germline V gene. V was pared by 3 bases and J by 5 bases, with 5 bases of the junction left unmatched. This CDR3 comprises 14 residues. The CDR3 here is CASSESGEDNEQFF. CDR3 nucleotides: TGTGCCAGCAGCGAAAGCGGGGAGGACAATGAGCAGTTCTTC. Full variable domain (rest looked up from reference TRBV9 and TRBJ2-1): DSGVTQTPKHLITATGQRVTLRCSPRSGDLSVYWYQQSLDQGLQFLIQYYNGEERAKGNILERFSAQQFPDLHSELNLSSLELGDSALYFCASSESGEDNEQFFGPGTRLTVL.

The chain joins TRBV7-9 to TRBJ2-7, with D unresolved. Germline CDR1 is SEHNR and CDR2 is FQNEAQ (reference sequence). The CDR3 has 13 amino acids. The germline V and J ends were trimmed by 4 bases and 3 bases, with 10 bases remaining between them. The DNA of the CDR3 is TGTGCCAGCAGCTCACCCTTGATCTACGAGCAGTACTTC. Its translation: CASSSPLIYEQYF.

The chain uses TRBV4-1 and TRBJ2-3; 10 bases fit TRBD2. The CDR3 runs 19 residues. From germline, CDR1 is MGHRA and CDR2 YSYEKL. V shed 3 bases and J 6 bases; nucleotides not matched to a gene: 18. This chain's CDR3 is CASSHSGGETSGVSDTQYF. CDR3 nucleotides: TGCGCCAGCAGCCACTCCGGAGGGGAAACTAGCGGGGTTTCCGATACGCAGTATTTT.

This sequence joins TRBV7-2 and TRBJ2-1, with a weak D call TRBD2 (5 bases). This CDR3 contains 15 residues. Looked up from germline, CDR1 is SGHTA and CDR2 is FQGNSA. Trimming shortened V by 0 bases and J by 1 base, and 7 bases separated the two germline ends. The CDR3 reads CASSLARGSYNEQFF. In nucleotides, the CDR3 is TGTGCCAGCAGCTTAGCCCGGGGTTCCTACAATGAGCAGTTCTTC. Together with reference TRBV7-2 and TRBJ2-1, the CDR3 gives the full variable domain: GAGVSQSPSNKVTEKGKDVELRCDPISGHTALYWYRQSLGQGLEFLIYFQGNSAPDKSGLPSDRFSAERTGGSVSTLTIQRTQQEDSAVYLCASSLARGSYNEQFFGPGTRLTVL.

In the case of this clone: Other DNA sequences in the sample encode the same CDR3. This chain uses TRBV5-1 with TRBJ2-5; D possibly uses TRBD1 or TRBD2 (6 bases each). The germline V gene encodes CDR1 SGHRS and CDR2 YFSETQ. The CDR3 sequence is 14 residues long. V shed 0 bases and J shed 4 bases, with 10 bases lying between them. CDR3 sequence reads: CASSLVGGLETQYF. DNA of the CDR3: TGCGCCAGCAGCTTGGTTGGGGGGCTAGAGACCCAGTACTTC. The full variable domain, completed using reference TRBV5-1 and TRBJ2-5, is KAGVTQTPRYLIKTRGQQVTLSCSPISGHRSVSWYQQTPGQGLQFLFEYFSETQRNKGNFPGRFSGRQFSNSRSEMNVSTLELGDSALYLCASSLVGGLETQYFGPGTRLLVL.